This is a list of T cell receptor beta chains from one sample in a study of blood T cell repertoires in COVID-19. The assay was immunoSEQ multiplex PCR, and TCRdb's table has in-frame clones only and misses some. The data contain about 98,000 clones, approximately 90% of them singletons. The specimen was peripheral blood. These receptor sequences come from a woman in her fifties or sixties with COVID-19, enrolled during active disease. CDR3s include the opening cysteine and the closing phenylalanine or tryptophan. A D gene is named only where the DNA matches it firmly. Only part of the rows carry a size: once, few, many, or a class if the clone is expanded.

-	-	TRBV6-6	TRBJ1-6	CASSYPEDNSPLHF	TGTGCCAGCAGTTACCCAGAAGATAATTCACCCCTCCACTTT
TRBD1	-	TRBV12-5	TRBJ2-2	CASGLTPGGVVLTGELFF	TGTGCTAGTGGTTTGACCCCAGGGGGCGTAGTTTTAACCGGGGAGCTGTTTTTT
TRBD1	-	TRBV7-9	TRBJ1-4	CASSRNFDRGDATNEKLFF	TGTGCCAGCAGCAGAAACTTCGACAGGGGGGATGCAACTAATGAAAAACTGTTTTTT
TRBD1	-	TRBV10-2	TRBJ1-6	CASSGGGQGVSPLHF	TGCGCCAGCAGTGGTGGGGGACAGGGAGTTTCACCCCTCCACTTT
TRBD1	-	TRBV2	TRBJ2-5	CASTQSGGRSSETQYF	TGTGCCAGCACGCAGTCAGGGGGCCGGTCAAGCGAGACCCAGTACTTC
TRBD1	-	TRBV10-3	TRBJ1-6	CATGDRETYNSPLHF	TGTGCCACCGGGGACAGGGAGACCTATAATTCACCCCTCCACTTT
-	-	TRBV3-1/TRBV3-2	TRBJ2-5	CASREIPSETQYF	TGTGCCAGCAGGGAGATACCTTCGGAGACCCAGTACTTC
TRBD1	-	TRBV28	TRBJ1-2	CASSGFTGGGINGYTF	TGTGCCAGCAGTGGATTTACAGGGGGCGGTATAAATGGCTACACCTTC
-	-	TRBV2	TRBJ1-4	CASIRTSGGEKLFF	TGTGCCAGCATTAGGACCTCGGGAGGGGAAAAACTGTTTTTT
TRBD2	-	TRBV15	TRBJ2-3	CATSRDRGGGPDTQYF	TGTGCCACCAGCAGAGATCGCGGGGGGGGCCCAGATACGCAGTATTTT
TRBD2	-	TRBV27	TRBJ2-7	CASSGLAGVFRRDEQYF	TGTGCCAGCAGCGGACTAGCGGGGGTTTTTCGAAGAGACGAGCAGTACTTC
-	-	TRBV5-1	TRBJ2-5	CASSSSGVKETQYF	TGCGCCAGCAGCTCCTCGGGGGTAAAAGAGACCCAGTACTTC
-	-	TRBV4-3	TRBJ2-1	CASSQDRLTYNEQFF	TGCGCCAGCAGCCAAGATCGCCTAACCTACAATGAGCAGTTCTTC
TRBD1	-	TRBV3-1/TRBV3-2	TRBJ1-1	CASSLGQMNTEAFF	TGTGCCAGCAGCCTGGGACAGATGAACACTGAAGCTTTCTTT
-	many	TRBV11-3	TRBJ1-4	CASSLSEEEKLFF	TGTGCCAGCAGCTTATCCGAGGAAGAAAAACTGTTTTTT
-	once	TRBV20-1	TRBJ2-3	CSAPGADTQYF	TGCAGTGCCCCAGGCGCGGATACGCAGTATTTT
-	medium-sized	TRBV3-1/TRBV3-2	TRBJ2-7	CASSQDRLEGYEQYF	TGTGCCAGCAGCCAAGATAGGCTGGAGGGCTACGAGCAGTACTTC
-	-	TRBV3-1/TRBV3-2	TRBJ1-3	CASSQGTPGNTIYF	TGTGCCAGCAGCCAAGGGACTCCCGGAAACACCATATATTTT
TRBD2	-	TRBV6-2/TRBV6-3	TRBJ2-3	CASSFPAGGYTDTQYF	TGTGCCAGCAGTTTCCCGGCGGGGGGGTATACAGATACGCAGTATTTT
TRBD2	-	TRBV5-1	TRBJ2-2	CASSLLAANTGELFF	TGCGCCAGCAGCTTGCTAGCGGCAAACACCGGGGAGCTGTTTTTT
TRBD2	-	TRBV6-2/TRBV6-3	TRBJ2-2	CASSPPSGGGARGTGELFF	TGTGCCAGCAGCCCTCCCTCGGGCGGGGGGGCCCGTGGCACCGGGGAGCTGTTTTTT
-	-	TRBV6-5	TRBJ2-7	CASSYSTQGKTQQYF	TGTGCCAGCAGTTACTCGACGCAGGGAAAGACCCAGCAGTACTTC
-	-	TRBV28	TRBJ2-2	CASSLNTGELFF	TGTGCCAGCAGTCTAAACACCGGGGAGCTGTTTTTT
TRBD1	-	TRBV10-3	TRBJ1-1	CAIVPGQGRGTEAFF	TGTGCCATCGTCCCGGGACAGGGCCGGGGCACTGAAGCTTTCTTT
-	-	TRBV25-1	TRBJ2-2	CASSRGGSSNTGELFF	TGTGCCAGCAGTCGTGGAGGCTCATCGAACACCGGGGAGCTGTTTTTT
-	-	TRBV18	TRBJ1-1	CASSPAGVNTEAFF	TGTGCCAGCTCACCGGCAGGGGTGAACACTGAAGCTTTCTTT
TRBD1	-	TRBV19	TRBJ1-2	CASSTLDRDGYTF	TGTGCCAGTAGTACCTTGGACAGGGATGGCTACACCTTC
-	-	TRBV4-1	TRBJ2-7	CASSQIPGQGKAYEQYF	TGCGCCAGCAGCCAAATCCCGGGTCAGGGTAAGGCCTACGAGCAGTACTTC
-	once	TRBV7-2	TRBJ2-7	CASSSRDRFYEQYF	TGTGCCAGCAGCAGTCGTGACAGGTTCTACGAGCAGTACTTC
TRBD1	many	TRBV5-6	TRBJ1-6	CASSSTAGGGFYSPLHF	TGTGCCAGCAGCTCAACCGCAGGGGGCGGCTTTTATTCACCCCTCCACTTT
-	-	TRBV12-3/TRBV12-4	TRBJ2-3	CASRAVVSDTQYF	TGTGCCAGCAGGGCAGTGGTTTCCGATACGCAGTATTTT
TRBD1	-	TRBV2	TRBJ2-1	CASSELFVGDRDYNEQFF	TGTGCCAGCAGTGAATTGTTCGTTGGGGACAGGGACTACAATGAGCAGTTCTTC
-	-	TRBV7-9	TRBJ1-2	CASSSNLRGGYGYTF	TGTGCCAGCAGCTCTAACCTCAGGGGCGGGTATGGCTACACCTTC
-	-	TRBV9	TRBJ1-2	CASSESDPGLYGYTF	TGTGCCAGCAGCGAGAGTGACCCGGGACTCTATGGCTACACCTTC
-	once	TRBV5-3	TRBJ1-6	CARSLRRVQGRRAPLHF	TGTGCCAGAAGCTTGCGGCGAGTCCAGGGCCGGAGAGCACCCCTCCACTTT
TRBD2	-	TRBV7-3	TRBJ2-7	CASSLTPLAGSYEQYF	TGTGCCAGCAGCTTAACTCCCCTAGCGGGCTCCTACGAGCAGTACTTC
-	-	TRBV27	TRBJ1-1	CASSSLATEAFF	TGTGCCAGCAGCTCTCTCGCGACTGAAGCTTTCTTT
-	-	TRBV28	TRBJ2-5	CASNGGGPQETQYF	TGTGCCAGTAACGGAGGGGGCCCCCAAGAGACCCAGTACTTC
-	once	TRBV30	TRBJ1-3	CAWGESGNTIYF	TGTGCCTGGGGGGAGTCTGGAAACACCATATATTTT
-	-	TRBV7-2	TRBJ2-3	CASSLAGGTDTQYF	TGTGCCAGCAGCTTAGCGGGGGGTACAGATACGCAGTATTTT
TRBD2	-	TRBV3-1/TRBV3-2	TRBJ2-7	CASSQGAFAGGYEQYF	TGTGCCAGCAGCCAAGGGGCTTTTGCGGGGGGGTACGAGCAGTACTTC
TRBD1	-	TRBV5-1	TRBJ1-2	CASSVTGTGGGGYTF	TGCGCCAGCAGCGTTACCGGGACAGGGGGCGGTGGCTACACCTTC
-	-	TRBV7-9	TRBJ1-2	CASSLEQTYNYGYTF	TGTGCCAGCAGCTTAGAACAGACCTACAACTATGGCTACACCTTC
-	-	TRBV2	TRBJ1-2	CASSERGINYGYTF	TGTGCCAGCAGTGAAAGGGGCATTAACTATGGCTACACCTTC
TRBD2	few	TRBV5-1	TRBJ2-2	CASSLSGGASTGELFF	TGCGCCAGCAGCTTAAGCGGGGGGGCCAGCACCGGGGAGCTGTTTTTT
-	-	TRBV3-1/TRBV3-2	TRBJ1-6	CASSITGYNSPLHF	TGTGCCAGCAGCATCACAGGCTATAATTCACCCCTCCACTTT
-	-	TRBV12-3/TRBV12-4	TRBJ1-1	CASTPPAGTEAFF	TGTGCCAGCACCCCTCCCGCGGGCACTGAAGCTTTCTTT
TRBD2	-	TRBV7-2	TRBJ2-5	CASSLGGPDGETQYF	TGTGCCAGCAGCTTGGGAGGGCCGGACGGAGAGACCCAGTACTTC
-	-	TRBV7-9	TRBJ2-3	CASARGAGDTQYF	TGTGCCAGCGCCCGGGGGGCAGGGGATACGCAGTATTTT
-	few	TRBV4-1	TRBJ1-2	CASSQDPRVGSYGYTF	TGCGCCAGCAGCCAAGATCCTCGGGTGGGGAGCTATGGCTACACCTTC
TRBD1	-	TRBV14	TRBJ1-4	CASSQTGINEKLFF	TGTGCCAGCAGCCAGACAGGGATTAATGAAAAACTGTTTTTT
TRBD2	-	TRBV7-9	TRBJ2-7	CASSLAGQRGTSYEQYF	TGTGCCAGCAGCTTAGCCGGACAGCGGGGGACTTCCTACGAGCAGTACTTC
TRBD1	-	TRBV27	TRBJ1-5	CASSPDRANQPQHF	TGTGCCAGCAGTCCAGACAGGGCTAATCAGCCCCAGCATTTT
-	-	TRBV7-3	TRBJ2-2	CASSLGWQGRHGELFF	TGTGCCAGCAGCTTAGGGTGGCAGGGGCGTCACGGGGAGCTGTTTTTT
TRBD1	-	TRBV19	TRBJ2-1	CASSRTGIPNEQFF	TGTGCCAGTTCTCGGACAGGGATCCCCAATGAGCAGTTCTTC